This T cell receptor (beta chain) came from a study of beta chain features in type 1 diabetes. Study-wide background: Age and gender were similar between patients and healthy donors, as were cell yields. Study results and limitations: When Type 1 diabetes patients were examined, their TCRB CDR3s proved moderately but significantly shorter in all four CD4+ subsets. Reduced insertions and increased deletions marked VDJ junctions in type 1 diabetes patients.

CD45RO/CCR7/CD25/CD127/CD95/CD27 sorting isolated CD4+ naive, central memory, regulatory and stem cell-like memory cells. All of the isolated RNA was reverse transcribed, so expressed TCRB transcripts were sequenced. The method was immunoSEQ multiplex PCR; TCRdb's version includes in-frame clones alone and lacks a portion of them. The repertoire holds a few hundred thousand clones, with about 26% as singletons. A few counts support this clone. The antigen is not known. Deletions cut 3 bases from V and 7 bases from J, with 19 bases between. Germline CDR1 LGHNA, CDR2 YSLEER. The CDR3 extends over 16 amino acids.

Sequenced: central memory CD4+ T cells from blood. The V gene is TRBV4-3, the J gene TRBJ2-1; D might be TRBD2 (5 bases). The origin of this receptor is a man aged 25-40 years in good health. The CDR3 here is CASSHRLGSIGNEQFF. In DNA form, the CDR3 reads TGCGCCAGCAGCCACCGCCTAGGGAGCATTGGGAATGAGCAGTTCTTC.